Following are 32 T cell receptor beta chains from one sample sequenced in a study of OX40 agonist ivuxolimab in advanced cancers. Sequencing used immunoSEQ multiplex PCR; TCRdb keeps in-frame clones, though not all of them. This sample has 95,000 to 150,000 clones, with around 95% found just once. The material sequenced was CD4+ or CD8+ T cells sorted from blood, taken in a trial of the OX40 agonist ivuxolimab. Source of these receptors: an adult with an advanced solid tumor such as melanoma, head and neck, liver or kidney cancer.

The chain carries TRBV20-1 and TRBJ1-1, with D possibly matching TRBD1 (6 bases). Germline CDR1 and CDR2: DFQATT and SNEGSKA (reference sequence). The CDR3 totals 11 residues. The CDR3 bases are TGCAGCGCGGACAGTGGCACTGAAGCTTTCTTT. As protein: CSADSGTEAFF.

This clone was detected only once. V gene TRBV7-9 combines with J gene TRBJ2-3, with 12 bases lining up with TRBD2. The germline V gene encodes CDR1 SEHNR and CDR2 FQNEAQ (reference sequence). This CDR3 is built from 15 residues. V lost 0 bases to trimming and J lost 5 bases; unmatched junction nucleotides: 0. The CDR3 DNA reads as TGTGCCAGCAGCTTAGCGACTAGCGGGGGAGATACGCAGTATTTT. Its protein is CASSLATSGGDTQYF.

The CDR3 coding sequence is TGTGCCAGTAACCCCGACGGGGCCTATGGCTACACCTTC. Its protein is CASNPDGAYGYTF. The V and J genes are TRBV19 and TRBJ1-2; weak D call: TRBD1 (5 bases). V dropped 7 bases and J dropped 4 bases, with 13 bases sitting between them. Germline CDR1 reads LNHDA; CDR2 reads SQIVND (reference sequence). This CDR3 is 13 amino acids long.

The chain has TRBV5-4 and TRBJ2-3; D might be TRBD1 (5 bases). Trimming removed 4 bases from V and 5 bases from J, with 17 bases in between. Germline CDR1 is SGHNT and CDR2 is YYREEE (reference sequence). This CDR3 is 15 amino acids long. CDR3 amino acids: CASSVPGPTGDTQYF. In DNA, the CDR3 is TGTGCCAGCAGCGTACCGGGTCCCACAGGAGATACGCAGTATTTT.

As to this clone: The same CDR3 arises from other DNA sequences in this sample as well. The rearrangement links TRBV11-2 to TRBJ1-2; 9 positions match TRBD1. V dropped 5 bases and J dropped 8; count of bases not matched to a gene: 12. The CDR3 is 15 residues long. Germline values: CDR1 SGHAT, CDR2 FQNNGV. The CDR3, as DNA: TGTGCCAGCAGCCTGGGACAGGGAGTCTCGGGCGGCTACACCTTC. This sequence encodes CASSLGQGVSGGYTF.

The gene calls are TRBV5-5 and TRBJ2-2; TRBD1 is a possible D gene (5 bases). The V gene lost 0 bases and the J gene lost 6 bases, with 6 bases spanning the gap. The germline V gene has CDR1 SGHKS and CDR2 YYEKEE (reference sequence). The CDR3 runs 13 residues. CDR3 coding DNA: TGTGCCAGCAGCTTGGTAGGGGCCGGGGAGCTGTTTTTT. This codes for CASSLVGAGELFF.

The CDR3 sequence: CASSRYRGLDEQYF. The CDR3 DNA sequence: TGTGCCAGCAGTAGGTACAGGGGGCTCGACGAGCAGTACTTC. The genes are TRBV5-6 and TRBJ2-7; 9 bases agree with TRBD1. CDR3 length: 14 amino acids. Germline values: CDR1 SGHDT, CDR2 YYEEEE. The V and J ends lost 5 bases and 5 bases, in that order; junction bases with no gene match: 8.

This clone was counted between two and nine times. This chain links TRBV2 with TRBJ2-1; TRBD2 agrees at 8 bases. Germline CDR1 reads SNHLY; CDR2 reads FYNNEI. The V segment lost 2 bases and the J segment 0 bases; nucleotides outside the gene matches: 0. The CDR3 has 15 amino acids. CDR3 in DNA: TGTGCCAGCAGTGAACTAGCGGGCTCCTACAATGAGCAGTTCTTC. Residues: CASSELAGSYNEQFF.

The chain combines TRBV6-5 with TRBJ2-2; maybe TRBD2 (6 bases). Germline CDR1 is MNHEY and CDR2 is SVGAGI. CDR3 length: 16 residues. The V end lost 0 bases, the J end lost 3 bases, and 11 bases lay between the germline ends. The CDR3 is CASSYSGRGYTGELFF. CDR3 sequence (DNA): TGTGCCAGCAGTTACTCGGGGCGGGGCTACACCGGGGAGCTGTTTTTT.

This clone was recorded once. V usage is TRBV18 and J usage is TRBJ2-1; D is unresolved. This CDR3 contains 15 residues. The V gene lost 1 base and the J gene lost 4 bases, with 11 bases spanning the gap. Germline loops: CDR1 KGHSH, CDR2 LQKENI. The CDR3 region is CASSPRSDSYNEQFF. The CDR3 DNA sequence: TGTGCCAGCTCACCACGCTCCGACTCGTACAATGAGCAGTTCTTC.

This chain uses TRBV7-8 with TRBJ2-3; TRBD2 is a possible D gene (5 bases). Trimming shortened V by 5 bases and J by 0 bases, and 18 bases separated the two germline ends. The germline V gene has CDR1 SGHVS and CDR2 FQNEAQ. This CDR3 contains 17 residues. The CDR3 nucleotides are TGTGCCAGCAGCCCCGTCCGAGGAGCGGCTAGCACAGATACGCAGTATTTT. It yields the protein CASSPVRGAASTDTQYF.

The gene calls are TRBV5-1 and TRBJ2-1; 8 bases map to TRBD1. Unmatched junction bases numbered 4, after V lost 4 bases and J lost 4 bases. The CDR3 extends over 14 amino acids. In germline, CDR1 is SGHRS, CDR2 YFSETQ. The CDR3 region is CASSLGTGYNEQFF. The CDR3 DNA reads TGCGCCAGCAGCCTCGGGACAGGTTACAATGAGCAGTTCTTC.

The chain carries TRBV7-3 and TRBJ2-1, with 7 bases lining up with TRBD1. The V and J ends lost 5 bases and 13 bases, in that order; junction bases with no gene match: 14. This CDR3 has 14 residues. The germline gives CDR1 SGHTA, CDR2 FQGTGA. The CDR3 sequence: CASSATGTEVIQFF. CDR3 DNA: TGTGCCAGCAGCGCAACGGGGACAGAGGTAATTCAGTTCTTC.

This chain joins TRBV19 and TRBJ2-3; D is unclear. Trimming pared 6 bases from V and 0 bases from J, leaving 7 bases between. CDR1 and CDR2 from the germline V gene are LNHDA and SQIVND (reference sequence). The CDR3 is 13 residues long. For the CDR3, the DNA is TGTGCCAGTAGCAAAACGAGCACAGATACGCAGTATTTT. Its translation is CASSKTSTDTQYF.

The chain has TRBV9 and TRBJ1-1; D may be TRBD1 (6 bases). The V and J ends lost 3 bases and 1 base respectively, with 16 bases between them. In germline, CDR1 is SGDLS, CDR2 YYNGEE. This CDR3 region has 16 residues. The CDR3 loop is CASSETPGHRNTEAFF. CDR3 DNA sequence: TGTGCCAGCAGCGAGACCCCGGGACACCGGAACACTGAAGCTTTCTTT.

The CDR3 loop reads CASSPLAGGVETQYF. For the CDR3, the DNA is TGTGCCAGCAGCCCCCTAGCGGGGGGGGTAGAGACCCAGTACTTC. The genes are TRBV7-3 and TRBJ2-5; 12 nucleotides line up with TRBD2. The V and J ends lost 5 bases and 4 bases, in that order; junction bases with no gene match: 5. The germline gives CDR1 SGHTA, CDR2 FQGTGA. The CDR3 has 15 residues.

This chain joins TRBV6-5 and TRBJ1-5; TRBD1 is a possible D gene (5 bases). Between the trimmed V and J ends, which lost 2 bases and 4 bases, there was a span of 6 bases. CDR1 and CDR2 from the germline V gene are MNHEY and SVGAGI. This CDR3 contains 13 residues. Here the CDR3 reads CASSYGANQPQHF. The CDR3 coding sequence is TGTGCCAGCAGTTACGGGGCTAATCAGCCCCAGCATTTT.

V usage is TRBV12-5 and J usage is TRBJ2-7, with 8 bases matching TRBD1. The V gene's germline CDR1 is LGHNT and CDR2 FRNRAP. This CDR3 region has 16 residues. The junction had 6 bases not matched to a gene; V was cut back by 1 base and J by 1 base. The CDR3 loop is CASGLDTGGRSYEQYF. CDR3 in DNA: TGTGCTAGTGGTTTGGATACAGGGGGAAGATCCTACGAGCAGTACTTC.

The chain links TRBV4-3 to TRBJ1-2, with TRBD1 identical over 12 bases. Germline lookup yields CDR1 LGHNA and CDR2 YSLEER. The CDR3 is made up of 19 amino acids. With V trimmed by 4 bases and J by 4 bases, 16 bases remained unmatched. This CDR3 is CASSLNFPGQGAFFYGYTF. DNA for the CDR3: TGCGCCAGCAGCCTCAATTTTCCGGGACAGGGGGCCTTCTTCTATGGCTACACCTTC.

Only one count was recorded for this clone. V and J are TRBV5-1 and TRBJ2-2; 7 bases are shared with TRBD2. The J segment lost 6 bases and the V segment lost 2 bases, leaving 7 bases of the junction unmatched. Germline values: CDR1 SGHRS, CDR2 YFSETQ. The CDR3 extends over 15 amino acids. The CDR3 is CASSLGLAVPGELFF. The CDR3 region has the DNA TGCGCCAGCAGCTTAGGGCTAGCGGTCCCCGGGGAGCTGTTTTTT.

Details on this clone: In the same sample, other DNA sequences code for this CDR3. V and J are TRBV13 and TRBJ2-7; TRBD1 might be the D (6 bases). Trimming took off 6 bases at V and 5 bases at J, with 23 bases between the two ends. CDR1 and CDR2 (germline): PRHDT, FYEKMQ (reference sequence). This CDR3 region has 16 residues. CDR3 residues: CASSQQGRRLVDEQYF. The DNA for the CDR3 is TGTGCCAGCAGTCAACAGGGTAGGAGGCTGGTCGACGAGCAGTACTTC.

The V and J genes are TRBV2 and TRBJ2-1, with D perhaps TRBD2 (6 bases). CDR1 and CDR2 from the germline V gene are SNHLY and FYNNEI. V lost 4 bases to trimming and J lost 7 bases, with 17 bases between them. This CDR3 region has 15 residues. The CDR3 sequence is CASSGLVGGVNEQFF. CDR3 nucleotide sequence: TGTGCCAGCAGTGGACTTGTTGGCGGGGTTAATGAGCAGTTCTTC. The whole variable domain, filled in from reference TRBV2 and TRBJ2-1, reads EPEVTQTPSHQVTQMGQEVILRCVPISNHLYFYWYRQILGQKVEFLVSFYNNEISEKSEIFDDQFSVERPDGSNFTLKIRSTKLEDSAMYFCASSGLVGGVNEQFFGPGTRLTVL.

V and J are TRBV2 and TRBJ2-5; 8 positions agree with TRBD1. The V gene's germline CDR1 is SNHLY and CDR2 FYNNEI. V shed 6 bases, J shed 4 bases, and the junction held 10 bases outside the gene matches. The CDR3 has 15 amino acids. The CDR3 here is CASSQGAPVAETQYF. The CDR3 coding sequence is TGTGCCAGCAGCCAGGGGGCCCCGGTTGCAGAGACCCAGTACTTC.

The V and J genes are TRBV7-8 and TRBJ1-6; weak D call: TRBD1 (5 bases). Germline V gene data show CDR1 as SGHVS and CDR2 as FQNEAQ. CDR3 size: 14 residues. The germline V and J ends were trimmed by 5 bases and 7 bases, with 12 bases remaining between them. CDR3 sequence: CASSSRDANSPLHF. The CDR3 DNA sequence: TGTGCCAGCAGCAGCCGGGACGCAAATTCACCCCTCCACTTT.

The CDR3 sequence is CASSLGSRDRYTF. The DNA of the CDR3 is TGTGCCAGCAGCTTAGGAAGTAGGGATCGCTACACCTTC. This sequence joins TRBV11-2 and TRBJ1-2; D ambiguous. V lost 1 base and J 9 bases, leaving 12 bases between the germline ends. The CDR3 has 13 residues. The germline gives CDR1 SGHAT, CDR2 FQNNGV.

The genes are TRBV5-1 and TRBJ2-2; D is perhaps TRBD1 (5 bases). In germline, CDR1 is SGHRS, CDR2 YFSETQ. The CDR3 consists of 18 residues. The V end was cut by 4 bases, the J end by 0 bases, with 19 bases between. CDR3 loop: CASSGASGPTTNTGELFF. In DNA form, the CDR3 reads TGCGCCAGCAGCGGGGCATCAGGTCCCACCACGAACACCGGGGAGCTGTTTTTT.

The chain uses TRBV5-1 and TRBJ2-7, with 11 bases fitting TRBD2. The CDR3 runs 15 residues. After removal of 4 bases from V and 5 bases from J, the junction contained 8 bases not matched to a gene. Looked up from germline, CDR1 is SGHRS and CDR2 is YFSETQ. The CDR3 DNA follows: TGCGCCAGCAGCCCAACAACTAGCGGGAGAAACGAGCAGTACTTC. This gives the protein CASSPTTSGRNEQYF.

The V gene is TRBV5-6, the J gene TRBJ1-6; TRBD1 matches at 10 bases. Germline CDR1 and CDR2: SGHDT and YYEEEE. This CDR3 has 17 residues. The V gene end was trimmed by 5 bases and the J gene end by 4 bases; junction bases not matched to a gene: 9. CDR3 sequence (DNA): TGTGCCAGCAGATCGACAGGGGGCGCAACATATAATTCACCCCTCCACTTT. Its protein product is CASRSTGGATYNSPLHF. The full variable domain, with the rest looked up from reference TRBV5-6 and TRBJ1-6, is DAGVTQSPTHLIKTRGQQVTLRCSPKSGHDTVSWYQQALGQGPQFIFQYYEEEERQRGNFPDRFSGHQFPNYSSELNVNALLLGDSALYLCASRSTGGATYNSPLHFGNGTRLTVT.

The chain recombines TRBV6-5 with TRBJ1-5; D is unclear. CDR1 is MNHEY, CDR2 SVGAGI, per germline. The CDR3 sequence is 13 residues long. Trimming removed 4 bases from V and 1 base from J, with 5 bases in between. The CDR3 region is CASSSESNQPQHF. The CDR3 coding sequence is TGTGCCAGCAGTTCGGAGAGCAATCAGCCCCAGCATTTT.

The CDR3 bases are TGCGCCAGCAGCTTCGGGCTAGATCCGACCGGGGAGACCCAGTACTTC. Translation: CASSFGLDPTGETQYF. V gene TRBV5-1 combines with J gene TRBJ2-5; the D is unclear. The length of the CDR3 is 16 residues. Germline V gene sequence: CDR1 SGHRS, CDR2 YFSETQ. Trimming took off 2 bases at V and 5 bases at J, with 19 bases between the two ends.

V usage is TRBV6-1 and J usage is TRBJ2-3, with a possible D match to TRBD2 (7 bases). V lost 3 bases, J lost 6 bases, and 19 bases lay in between. Germline values: CDR1 MNHNS, CDR2 SASEGT. This CDR3 contains 16 residues. CDR3: CASSDLGGGVGDTQYF. The CDR3 DNA follows: TGTGCCAGCAGTGACCTGGGGGGGGGCGTTGGGGATACGCAGTATTTT.

The chain couples TRBV5-6 to TRBJ2-1, with D possibly TRBD1 on 5 matching bases. V lost 1 base and J 4 bases, leaving 12 bases between the germline ends. From germline, CDR1 is SGHDT and CDR2 YYEEEE. This CDR3 is 15 amino acids long. The CDR3 nucleotides read TGTGCCAGCAGCTTGCGATTCTGGACATACAATGAGCAGTTCTTC. It codes for CASSLRFWTYNEQFF.